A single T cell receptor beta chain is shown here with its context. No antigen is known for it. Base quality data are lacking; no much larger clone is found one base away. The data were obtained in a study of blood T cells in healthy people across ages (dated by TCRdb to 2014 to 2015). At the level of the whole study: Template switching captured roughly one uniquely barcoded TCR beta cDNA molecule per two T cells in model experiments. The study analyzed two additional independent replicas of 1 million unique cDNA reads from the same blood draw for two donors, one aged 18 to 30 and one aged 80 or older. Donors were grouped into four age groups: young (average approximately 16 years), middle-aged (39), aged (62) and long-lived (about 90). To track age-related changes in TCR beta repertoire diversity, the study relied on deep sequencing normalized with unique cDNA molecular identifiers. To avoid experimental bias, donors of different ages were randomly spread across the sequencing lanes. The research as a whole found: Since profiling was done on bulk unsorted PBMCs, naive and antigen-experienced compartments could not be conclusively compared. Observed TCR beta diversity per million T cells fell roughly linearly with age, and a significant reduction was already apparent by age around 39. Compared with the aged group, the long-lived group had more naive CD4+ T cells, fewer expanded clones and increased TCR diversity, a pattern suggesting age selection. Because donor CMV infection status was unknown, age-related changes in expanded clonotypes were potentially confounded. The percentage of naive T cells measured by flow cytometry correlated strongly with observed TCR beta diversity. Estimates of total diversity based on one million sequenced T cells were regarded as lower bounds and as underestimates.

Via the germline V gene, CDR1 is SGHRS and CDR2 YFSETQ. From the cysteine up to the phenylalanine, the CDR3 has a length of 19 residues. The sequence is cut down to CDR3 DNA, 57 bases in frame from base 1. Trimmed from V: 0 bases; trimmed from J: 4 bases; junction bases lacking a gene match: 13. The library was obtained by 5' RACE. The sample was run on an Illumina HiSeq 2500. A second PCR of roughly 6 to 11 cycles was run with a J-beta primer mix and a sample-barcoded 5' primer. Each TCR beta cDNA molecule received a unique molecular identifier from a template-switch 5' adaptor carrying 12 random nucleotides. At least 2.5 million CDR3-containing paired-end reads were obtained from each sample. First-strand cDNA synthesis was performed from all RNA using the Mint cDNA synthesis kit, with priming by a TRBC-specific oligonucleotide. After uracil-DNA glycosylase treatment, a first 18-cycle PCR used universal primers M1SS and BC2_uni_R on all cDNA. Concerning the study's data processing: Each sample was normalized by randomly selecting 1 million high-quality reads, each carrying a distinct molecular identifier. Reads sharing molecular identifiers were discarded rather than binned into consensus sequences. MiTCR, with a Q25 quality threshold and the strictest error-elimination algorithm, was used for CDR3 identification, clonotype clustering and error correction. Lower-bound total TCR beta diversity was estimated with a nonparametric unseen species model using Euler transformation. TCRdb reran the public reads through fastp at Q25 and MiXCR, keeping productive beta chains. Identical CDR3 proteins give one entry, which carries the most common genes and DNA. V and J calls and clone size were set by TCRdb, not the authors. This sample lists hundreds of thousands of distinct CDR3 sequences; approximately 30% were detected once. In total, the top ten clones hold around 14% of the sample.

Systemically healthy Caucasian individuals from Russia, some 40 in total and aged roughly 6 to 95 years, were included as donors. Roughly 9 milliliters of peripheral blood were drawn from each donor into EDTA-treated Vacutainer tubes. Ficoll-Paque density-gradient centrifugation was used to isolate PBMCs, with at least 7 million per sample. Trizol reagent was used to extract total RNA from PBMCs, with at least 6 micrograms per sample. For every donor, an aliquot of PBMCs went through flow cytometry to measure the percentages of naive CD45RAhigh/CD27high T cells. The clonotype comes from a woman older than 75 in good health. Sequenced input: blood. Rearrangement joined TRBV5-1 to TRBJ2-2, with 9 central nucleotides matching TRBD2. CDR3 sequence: CASSLAQGSGGVGTGELFF. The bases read TGCGCCAGCAGCTTGGCCCAAGGTAGCGGGGGCGTCGGCACCGGGGAGCTGTTTTTT.